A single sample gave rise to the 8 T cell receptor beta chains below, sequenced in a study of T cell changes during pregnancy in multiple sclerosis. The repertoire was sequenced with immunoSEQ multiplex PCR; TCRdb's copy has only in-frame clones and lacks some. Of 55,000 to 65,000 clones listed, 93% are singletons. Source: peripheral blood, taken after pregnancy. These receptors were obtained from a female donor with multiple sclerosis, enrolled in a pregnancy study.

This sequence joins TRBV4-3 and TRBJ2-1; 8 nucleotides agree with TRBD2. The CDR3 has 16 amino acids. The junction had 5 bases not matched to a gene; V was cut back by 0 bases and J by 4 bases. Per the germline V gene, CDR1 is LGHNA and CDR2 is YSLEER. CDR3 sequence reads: CASSQDPAGEYNEQFF. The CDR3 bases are TGCGCCAGCAGCCAAGATCCAGCGGGAGAGTACAATGAGCAGTTCTTC.

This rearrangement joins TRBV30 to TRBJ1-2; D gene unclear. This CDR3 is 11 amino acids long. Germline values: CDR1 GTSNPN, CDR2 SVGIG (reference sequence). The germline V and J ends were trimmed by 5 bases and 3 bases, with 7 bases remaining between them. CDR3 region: CAWGQYYGYTF. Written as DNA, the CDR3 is TGTGCCTGGGGTCAGTACTATGGCTACACCTTC.

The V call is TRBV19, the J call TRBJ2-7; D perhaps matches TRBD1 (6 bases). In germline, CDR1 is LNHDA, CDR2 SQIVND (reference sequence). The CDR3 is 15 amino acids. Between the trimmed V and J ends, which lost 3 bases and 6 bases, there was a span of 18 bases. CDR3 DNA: TGTGCCAGTAGTATTAACAGGGCCAAATGGGGCGAGCAGTACTTC. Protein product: CASSINRAKWGEQYF.

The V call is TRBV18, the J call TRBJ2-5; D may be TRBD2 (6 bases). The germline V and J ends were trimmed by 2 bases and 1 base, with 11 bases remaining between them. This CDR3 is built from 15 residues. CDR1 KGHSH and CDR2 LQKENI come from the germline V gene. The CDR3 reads CASSPGGQGQETQYF. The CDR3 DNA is TGTGCCAGCTCACCAGGAGGGCAAGGCCAAGAGACCCAGTACTTC.

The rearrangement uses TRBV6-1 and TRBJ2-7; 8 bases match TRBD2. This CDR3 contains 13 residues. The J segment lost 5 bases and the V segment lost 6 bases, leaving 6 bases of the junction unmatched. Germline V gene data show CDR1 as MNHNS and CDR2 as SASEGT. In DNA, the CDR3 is TGTGCCAGCAGACAACGGGAGGGCCACGAGCAGTACTTC. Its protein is CASRQREGHEQYF.

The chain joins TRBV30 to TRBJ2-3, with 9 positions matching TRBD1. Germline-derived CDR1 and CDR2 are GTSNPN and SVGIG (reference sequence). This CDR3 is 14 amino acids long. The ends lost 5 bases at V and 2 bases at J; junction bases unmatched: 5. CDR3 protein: CAWVGTGNTDTQYF. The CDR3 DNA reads TGTGCCTGGGTCGGGACAGGGAACACAGATACGCAGTATTTT.

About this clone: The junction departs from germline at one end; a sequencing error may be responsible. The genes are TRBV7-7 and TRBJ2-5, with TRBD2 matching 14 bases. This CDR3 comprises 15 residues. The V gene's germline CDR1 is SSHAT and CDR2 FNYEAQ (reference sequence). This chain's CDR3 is CASSLGTSGRETQYF. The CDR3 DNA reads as TGTGCTAGCAGCCTCGGGACTAGCGGGAGAGAGACCCAGTACTTC.

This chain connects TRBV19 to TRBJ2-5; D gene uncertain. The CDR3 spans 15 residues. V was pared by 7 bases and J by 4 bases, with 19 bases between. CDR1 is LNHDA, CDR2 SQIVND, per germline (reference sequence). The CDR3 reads CASMSRTSGSETQYF. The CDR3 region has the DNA TGTGCCAGTATGTCACGTACGTCTGGCTCAGAGACCCAGTACTTC.